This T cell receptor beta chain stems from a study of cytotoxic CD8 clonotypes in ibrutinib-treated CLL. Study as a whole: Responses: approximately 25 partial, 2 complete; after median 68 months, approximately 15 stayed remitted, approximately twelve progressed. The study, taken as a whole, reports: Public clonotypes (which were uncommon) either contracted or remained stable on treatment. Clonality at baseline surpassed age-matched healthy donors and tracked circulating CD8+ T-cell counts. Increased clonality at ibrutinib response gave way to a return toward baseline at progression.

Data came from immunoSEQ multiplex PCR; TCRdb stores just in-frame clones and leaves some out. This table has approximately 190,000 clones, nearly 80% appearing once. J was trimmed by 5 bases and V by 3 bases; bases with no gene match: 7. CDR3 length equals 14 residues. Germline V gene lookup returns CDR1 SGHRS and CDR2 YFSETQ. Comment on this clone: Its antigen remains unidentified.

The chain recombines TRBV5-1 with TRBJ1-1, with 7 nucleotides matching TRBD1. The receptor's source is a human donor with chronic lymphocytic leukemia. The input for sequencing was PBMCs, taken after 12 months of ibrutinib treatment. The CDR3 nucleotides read TGCGCCAGCAGCTCAGGGGCAGGGGGGACTGAAGCTTTCTTT. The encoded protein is CASSSGAGGTEAFF.